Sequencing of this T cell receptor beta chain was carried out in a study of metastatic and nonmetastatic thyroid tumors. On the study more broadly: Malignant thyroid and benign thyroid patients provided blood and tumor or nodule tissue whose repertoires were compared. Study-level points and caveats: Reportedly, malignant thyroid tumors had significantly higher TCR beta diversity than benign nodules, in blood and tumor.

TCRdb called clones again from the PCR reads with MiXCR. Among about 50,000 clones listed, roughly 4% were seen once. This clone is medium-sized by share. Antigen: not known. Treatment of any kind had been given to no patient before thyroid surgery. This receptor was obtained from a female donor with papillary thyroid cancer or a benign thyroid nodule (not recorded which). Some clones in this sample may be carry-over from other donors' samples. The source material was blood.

CDR3 sequence reads: CASSESEFGAGELFF. The CDR3 DNA is TGTGCCAGCAGTGAATCGGAGTTCGGTGCCGGGGAGCTGTTTTTT. The chain links TRBV6-1 to TRBJ2-2; no definite D call. Germline CDR1 reads MNHNS; CDR2 reads SASEGT. This CDR3 spans 15 amino acids. Trimming took off 2 bases at V and 6 bases at J, with 13 bases between the two ends.